This entry lists 14 T cell receptor beta chains sequenced from one sample in a study of T cells in Graves' hyperthyroidism and ophthalmopathy. The investigators amplified TCR beta CDR3 regions from RNA transcripts. A set of HTBI primers served as the primers for a first-round RT-PCR of the TCR CDR3. One entry per CDR3 protein results from TCRdb running MiXCR on the multiplex PCR reads. The profile shows about 720,000 distinct CDR3 sequences, around a sixth of them singletons. The sample consisted of blood. These receptor sequences come from a woman aged 50 to 65 with Graves' hyperthyroidism that later progressed to Graves' ophthalmopathy.

This clonotype was counted between two and nine times. The chain employs TRBV9 and TRBJ2-1; 12 positions match TRBD2. Looked up from germline, CDR1 is SGDLS and CDR2 is YYNGEE. This CDR3 has 16 residues. V gave up 4 bases and J gave up 7 bases; unmatched junction bases: 9. CDR3 region: CASSSSSGGAGNEQFF. In DNA form, the CDR3 reads TGTGCCAGCAGCTCTTCTAGCGGGGGGGCGGGGAATGAGCAGTTCTTC.

The table lists this clonotype with many counts. The chain links TRBV7-9 to TRBJ2-1, with 7 bases lining up with TRBD2. CDR3 size: 15 residues. The germline CDR1 and CDR2 sequences are SEHNR and FQNEAQ (reference sequence). The V gene end was trimmed by 5 bases and the J gene end by 4 bases; junction bases not matched to a gene: 8. The CDR3 coding sequence is TGTGCCAGCAGCCCTGGACTAGAAGGTTACAATGAGCAGTTCTTC. Encoded protein: CASSPGLEGYNEQFF.

This clonotype was counted once. V gene TRBV2 combines with J gene TRBJ1-2; tentative D call: TRBD1 (6 bases). The CDR3 has 15 residues. Looked up from germline, CDR1 is SNHLY and CDR2 is FYNNEI. V was shortened by 4 bases and J by 8 bases, with 20 bases between the two germline ends. The CDR3 loop is CASSGTSGGGQGYTF. CDR3 nucleotides: TGTGCCAGCAGTGGGACTAGCGGGGGGGGGCAAGGCTACACCTTC.

This clonotype was detected only a few times. The rearrangement joins TRBV5-1 to TRBJ1-1; D might be TRBD1 (5 bases). V lost 0 bases and J 10 bases, leaving 16 bases between the germline ends. Looked up from germline, CDR1 is SGHRS and CDR2 is YFSETQ. This CDR3 is built from 14 residues. CDR3 nucleotides: TGCGCCAGCAGCTTGGCCACGACAGCTCTGGGAGCTTTCTTT. Translation gives CASSLATTALGAFF.

V usage is TRBV27 and J usage is TRBJ1-6, with D unresolved. V was cut by 3 bases and J by 4 bases, with 4 bases left in between. There are 13 residues in the CDR3. The germline CDR1 and CDR2 sequences are MNHEY and SMNVEV (reference sequence). CDR3 bases: TGTGCCAGCAGTTTTCAGTATAATTCACCCCTCCACTTT. Translated, it gives CASSFQYNSPLHF.

The chain employs TRBV9 and TRBJ2-3, with a weak D call TRBD2 (6 bases). Trimming left V 0 bases short and J 5 bases short, with 16 bases between. This CDR3 is 16 amino acids long. Germline CDR1 reads SGDLS; CDR2 reads YYNGEE. The CDR3 nucleotides read TGTGCCAGCAGCGTAGGCGGGGCCCGAGGTATAGATACGCAGTATTTT. This encodes CASSVGGARGIDTQYF.

Many counts were recorded for this clonotype. This chain uses TRBV11-3 with TRBJ2-1; TRBD2 matches at 13 bases. Germline-derived CDR1 and CDR2 are SGHNT and YENEEA. The length of the CDR3 is 15 residues. The V segment lost 5 bases and the J segment 8 bases; nucleotides outside the gene matches: 6. CDR3 DNA: TGTGCCAGCAGCATACTAGCGGGGGGGACGTATGAGCAGTTCTTC. Protein product: CASSILAGGTYEQFF. The full variable domain, with the rest looked up from reference TRBV11-3 and TRBJ2-1, is EAGVVQSPRYKIIEKKQPVAFWCNPISGHNTLYWYLQNLGQGPELLIRYENEEAVDDSQLPKDRFSAERLKGVDSTLKIQPAELGDSAVYLCASSILAGGTYEQFFGPGTRLTVL.

The rearrangement joins TRBV29-1 to TRBJ1-3, with 8 bases aligning to TRBD1. Germline V gene lookup returns CDR1 SQVTM and CDR2 ANQGSEA. Losses at the gene ends were 7 bases for V and 4 bases for J; bases not matched to a gene: 6. The length of the CDR3 is 13 residues. In nucleotides, the CDR3 is TGCAGCGCCGAAGGGACAGGAGGAAACACCATATATTTT. Protein product: CSAEGTGGNTIYF.

Only a few counts were recorded for this clonotype. The CDR3 ends on some other residue instead of the conserved phenylalanine or tryptophan, so this is likely a read error. The chain links TRBV6-5 to TRBJ1-1, with no clear D. Germline CDR1 is MNHEY and CDR2 is SVGAGI. V lost 2 bases and J lost 0, with 7 bases in between. The CDR3 covers 14 residues. CDR3 sequence: CASSYTGLNTEAFL. Written as DNA, the CDR3 is TGTGCCAGCAGTTACACGGGCCTGAACACTGAAGCTTTCCTT.

The chain uses TRBV20-1 and TRBJ2-3; perhaps D is TRBD1 or TRBD2 (5 bases each). This CDR3 contains 12 residues. V shed 6 bases and J shed 6 bases, with 13 bases lying between them. Germline-derived CDR1 and CDR2 are DFQATT and SNEGSKA (reference sequence). The CDR3: CSADRGADTQYF. The CDR3 DNA sequence: TGCAGTGCCGATCGAGGGGCGGATACGCAGTATTTT.

This clonotype was found many times. The rearrangement uses TRBV3-1 and TRBJ2-5; D possibly uses TRBD1 or TRBD2 (5 bases each). The CDR3 contains 13 residues. The V gene's germline CDR1 is LGHDT and CDR2 YNNKEL (reference sequence). With 3 bases removed from V and 4 bases from J, the gap between germline ends came to 9 bases. CDR3 in DNA: TGTGCCAGCAGCCAGGGGGTCCGAGAGACCCAGTACTTC. It yields the protein CASSQGVRETQYF.

The CDR3 coding sequence is TGCAGTGCTAGCGCAGGGAGATTCGAGCAGTACTTC. Translating it yields CSASAGRFEQYF. V and J are TRBV20-1 and TRBJ2-7; the D gene could be TRBD1 or TRBD2 (5 bases each). Per germline, CDR1 DFQATT and CDR2 SNEGSKA (reference sequence). V dropped 3 bases and J dropped 6 bases, with 12 bases sitting between them. The CDR3 contains 12 residues.

This clonotype has more than one count but fewer than ten. This chain links TRBV5-1 with TRBJ2-2, with D maybe TRBD1 (6 bases). Germline CDR1 and CDR2: SGHRS and YFSETQ. The ends were cut back, 1 base at V and 0 bases at J, with 10 bases in the middle. The CDR3 has 16 residues. The CDR3 reads CASSLQGTSNTGELFF. CDR3 nucleotides: TGCGCCAGCAGCTTGCAGGGGACATCGAACACCGGGGAGCTGTTTTTT.

This clonotype was seen at least ten times. The V and J genes are TRBV20-1 and TRBJ1-2, with 8 bases fitting TRBD1. V lost 0 bases, J lost 4 bases, and 4 bases stayed unmatched. In germline, CDR1 is DFQATT, CDR2 SNEGSKA (reference sequence). The CDR3 runs to 14 residues. CDR3 nucleotides: TGCAGTGCTAGAGACAGGGGGCGTGGCTATGGCTACACCTTC. Translation gives CSARDRGRGYGYTF.